The 15 T cell receptor beta chains below come from one sample, sequenced in a study of PD-1 blockade in classical Hodgkin lymphoma. All trial patients relapsed after autologous stem cell transplantation. Here immunoSEQ multiplex PCR was the method, and the copy in TCRdb shows in-frame clones only, minus some. Among about 4,200 clones listed, 80% were seen once. The sample here was peripheral blood mononuclear cells (PBMCs), taken at baseline. All receptors derive from a human donor with classical Hodgkin lymphoma.

The V call is TRBV27, the J call TRBJ2-7; D ambiguous. The length of the CDR3 is 15 residues. Looked up from germline, CDR1 is MNHEY and CDR2 is SMNVEV (reference sequence). The ends were cut back, 3 bases at V and 2 bases at J, with 14 bases in the middle. CDR3 amino acids: CASSFDGWRPYEQYF. CDR3 in DNA: TGTGCCAGCAGTTTTGATGGATGGCGGCCCTACGAGCAGTACTTC.

This rearrangement joins TRBV27 to TRBJ2-1; the match to TRBD2 covers 9 bases. The CDR3 runs to 14 residues. With V trimmed by 4 bases and J by 7 bases, 5 bases remained unmatched. Germline-derived CDR1 and CDR2 are MNHEY and SMNVEV (reference sequence). The CDR3 DNA sequence: TGTGCCAGCAGTTGGGGCGGGAGGGTGAATGAGCAGTTCTTC. Protein: CASSWGGRVNEQFF.

The V call is TRBV2, the J call TRBJ2-7; possible D gene TRBD2, 5 bases. V gave up 8 bases and J gave up 0 bases, with 14 bases separating them. The CDR3 extends over 14 amino acids. Germline V gives CDR1 SNHLY, CDR2 FYNNEI. The CDR3 protein is CASCIGGYSYEQYF. The CDR3 nucleotides read TGTGCCAGCTGCATCGGAGGATACTCCTACGAGCAGTACTTC.

The chain links TRBV14 to TRBJ1-5; D remains ambiguous. CDR1 SGHDN and CDR2 FVKESK come from the germline V gene. The CDR3 is 12 residues long. Trimming removed 4 bases from V and 6 bases from J, with 7 bases in between. CDR3 residues: CASSRSGQPQHF. The CDR3 nucleotides are TGTGCCAGCAGCCGGTCTGGTCAGCCCCAGCATTTT.

This clone was seen a single time. The rearrangement links TRBV30 to TRBJ2-2; D is ambiguous. Germline assignment: CDR1 GTSNPN and CDR2 SVGIG (reference sequence). V was pared by 4 bases and J by 4 bases, with 13 bases between. The CDR3 totals 14 residues. The CDR3 nucleotides read TGTGCCTGGACGAGACTCTCGGCCACCGGGGAGCTGTTTTTT. Amino acids: CAWTRLSATGELFF.

This clone has a single count. This chain connects TRBV28 to TRBJ1-2; 9 bases are shared with TRBD1. The CDR3 extends over 18 amino acids. Germline loops: CDR1 MDHEN, CDR2 SYDVKM. The V segment lost 7 bases and the J segment 4 bases; nucleotides outside the gene matches: 19. CDR3 coding DNA: TGTGCCAGCAACAGACCTTATTTCCGGACAGGGGATACCTATGGCTACACCTTC. Residues: CASNRPYFRTGDTYGYTF.

The chain recombines TRBV7-2 with TRBJ1-5; 10 nucleotides line up with TRBD1. The V segment lost 3 bases and the J segment 2 bases; nucleotides outside the gene matches: 1. The CDR3 is 15 amino acids. From germline, CDR1 is SGHTA and CDR2 FQGNSA. The CDR3 DNA sequence: TGTGCCAGCAGCTTGGGGACAGGGGGCAATCAGCCCCAGCATTTT. The encoded protein is CASSLGTGGNQPQHF. The whole variable domain, remainder taken from reference TRBV7-2 and TRBJ1-5, is GAGVSQSPSNKVTEKGKDVELRCDPISGHTALYWYRQSLGQGLEFLIYFQGNSAPDKSGLPSDRFSAERTGGSVSTLTIQRTQQEDSAVYLCASSLGTGGNQPQHFGDGTRLSIL.

V and J are TRBV29-1 and TRBJ2-6; D unresolved. Germline V gene lookup returns CDR1 SQVTM and CDR2 ANQGSEA. V shed 1 base and J shed 0 bases, with 7 bases lying between them. The CDR3 has 15 residues. The CDR3 DNA reads as TGCAGCGTTGAAGGTCAGGCCTCTGGGGCCAACGTCCTGACTTTC. Translated: CSVEGQASGANVLTF.

The chain has TRBV5-6 and TRBJ1-4; 8 bases align to TRBD1. This CDR3 is built from 15 residues. V trimming: 4 bases; J trimming: 5 bases; junction bases outside the gene matches: 7. CDR1 is SGHDT and CDR2 is YYEEEE in the germline V gene. This CDR3 is CASSPGQGDNEKLFF. In nucleotides, the CDR3 is TGTGCCAGCAGCCCTGGACAGGGAGACAATGAAAAACTGTTTTTT.

The chain carries TRBV5-1 and TRBJ2-5, with 12 bases lining up with TRBD1. Germline V gene lookup returns CDR1 SGHRS and CDR2 YFSETQ. V was clipped by 0 bases and J by 4 bases; unmatched bases: 19. The CDR3 is made up of 21 amino acids. The CDR3 reads CASSLAPVTGQGANAGETQYF. The CDR3 coding sequence is TGCGCCAGCAGCTTGGCCCCAGTCACGGGACAGGGGGCTAACGCAGGAGAGACCCAGTACTTC.

The chain joins TRBV19 to TRBJ1-5; possibly TRBD1 for D (5 bases). CDR3 length equals 17 residues. CDR1 and CDR2 from the germline V gene are LNHDA and SQIVND (reference sequence). Trimming removed 4 bases at V and 4 bases at J, with 20 bases between. The CDR3 sequence: CASSTGTDSLGNQPQHF. As DNA, the CDR3 is TGTGCCAGTAGTACCGGGACGGATTCCCTGGGAAATCAGCCCCAGCATTTT.

The chain has TRBV5-6 and TRBJ2-1; D is ambiguous. Looked up from germline, CDR1 is SGHDT and CDR2 is YYEEEE. CDR3 length equals 12 residues. Trimming cost V 4 bases and J 8 bases, with 10 bases left between them. CDR3 DNA: TGTGCCAGCAGCCTTCAACTCCATGAGCAGTTCTTC. Residues: CASSLQLHEQFF. Based on the CDR3 plus reference TRBV5-6 and TRBJ2-1, the full variable domain is DAGVTQSPTHLIKTRGQQVTLRCSPKSGHDTVSWYQQALGQGPQFIFQYYEEEERQRGNFPDRFSGHQFPNYSSELNVNALLLGDSALYLCASSLQLHEQFFGPGTRLTVL.

J is TRBJ2-3 and V is TRBV10-2; the match to TRBD1 covers 7 bases. The CDR3 runs to 15 residues. The ends lost 3 bases at V and 0 bases at J; junction bases unmatched: 3. Germline V gene lookup returns CDR1 WSHSY and CDR2 SAAADI. As DNA, the CDR3 is TGCGCCAGCAGTGAACCGGGACAGAGCACAGATACGCAGTATTTT. Its protein is CASSEPGQSTDTQYF.

CDR3 sequence reads: CASSLVSGTDNEQFF. The CDR3 nucleotides read TGTGCCAGCAGCTTAGTTAGCGGGACGGACAATGAGCAGTTCTTC. The rearrangement joins TRBV11-1 to TRBJ2-1; 8 positions match TRBD2. The trim removed 1 base at V and 5 bases at J, leaving 4 bases unmatched. This CDR3 comprises 15 residues. CDR1 and CDR2 from the germline V gene are SGHAT and FQDESV (reference sequence).

V and J are TRBV6-1 and TRBJ1-5; a possible D gene is TRBD1 (5 bases). Trimming left V 3 bases short and J 5 bases short, with 23 bases between. The germline V gene encodes CDR1 MNHNS and CDR2 SASEGT. The CDR3 consists of 18 residues. CDR3: CASSDTKQRMGGYQPQHF. CDR3 nucleotide sequence: TGTGCCAGCAGTGACACGAAGCAGCGGATGGGGGGGTATCAGCCCCAGCATTTT.